This T cell receptor beta chain was obtained from a study of blood T cell repertoires in COVID-19. About the study: From T cells, B-cell-depleted T cells, or PBMCs came the material, which was cDNA or gDNA.

Participant age was about 18 to 89 years, and participants resided in roughly 24 US areas. This CDR3 has 14 residues. Germline V gene sequence: CDR1 SGHDT, CDR2 YYEEEE. V gave up 3 bases and J gave up 3 bases; unmatched junction bases: 2. Some clones are missing from TCRdb's copy, which holds only in-frame ones; the method was immunoSEQ multiplex PCR. The table includes around 180,000 clones, 86% detected once. The chain links TRBV5-6 to TRBJ2-7; 11 nucleotides match TRBD2. Sequencing input: PBMCs or T cells enriched from blood (not recorded which). The clonotype comes from a woman aged 25-40 years who had recovered from COVID-19. The CDR3 DNA follows: TGTGCCAGCAGCTCGCTAGCGGGGGGCTACGAGCAGTACTTC. It translates to CASSSLAGGYEQYF.